A selection of T cell receptor beta chains follows, all from one sample in a study of T-cell memory formation after mild COVID-19. TCRdb called the 5' RACE reads again in MiXCR, with one record for every CDR3 protein. The repertoire holds 500,000 to 650,000 distinct CDR3 sequences, less than 25% seen once, with roughly 8.1% in the top ten. The sequenced material came from PBMCs or a T cell subset sorted from them (not recorded which). These receptors were taken from an adult woman who had mild COVID-19 (a few samples of this study predate the infection). Cell type and time point are not known. Each CDR3 is given with its conserved first and last residue. Fields, in order: D gene, V gene, J gene, clone size, CDR3 DNA, CDR3 protein. A D gene is named only where the DNA matches it firmly. Rows give clone size only sometimes, using once, few, many, or a class for an expanded clone.

d_call: NA
v_call: TRBV20-1
j_call: TRBJ1-1
clone_size: NA
cdr3_nt: TGCAGTGCTCTACTTACAGGGTTTGGGACTGAAGCTTTCTTT
cdr3_aa: CSALLTGFGTEAFF

d_call: NA
v_call: TRBV7-6
j_call: TRBJ2-7
clone_size: NA
cdr3_nt: TGTGCCAGCAGCCCAATGGAGACATACGAGCAGTACTTC
cdr3_aa: CASSPMETYEQYF

d_call: TRBD2
v_call: TRBV27
j_call: TRBJ2-3
clone_size: NA
cdr3_nt: TGTGCCAGCAGTACCGGGAGCGGGGGGGCCAGGGCAGATACGCAGTATTTT
cdr3_aa: CASSTGSGGARADTQYF

d_call: TRBD2
v_call: TRBV7-6
j_call: TRBJ2-7
clone_size: NA
cdr3_nt: TGTGCCAGCAGCTTTGGACTAGCGGGAGGACCCTACGAGCAGTACTTC
cdr3_aa: CASSFGLAGGPYEQYF

d_call: NA
v_call: TRBV25-1
j_call: TRBJ1-3
clone_size: few
cdr3_nt: TGTGCCAGCAGTGGCGTAACAGGGACACCCTCTGGAAACACCATATATTTT
cdr3_aa: CASSGVTGTPSGNTIYF

d_call: NA
v_call: TRBV5-6
j_call: TRBJ1-2
clone_size: few
cdr3_nt: TGTGCCAGCAGCTTGTTAAGAGGCCGGGCCAACTATGGCTACACCTTC
cdr3_aa: CASSLLRGRANYGYTF

d_call: TRBD2
v_call: TRBV11-2
j_call: TRBJ2-5
clone_size: few
cdr3_nt: TGTGCCAGCAGCTCCAGCGGGGGGGAAGAGACCCAGTACTTC
cdr3_aa: CASSSSGGEETQYF

d_call: TRBD2
v_call: TRBV9
j_call: TRBJ2-2
clone_size: NA
cdr3_nt: TGTGCCAGCAGCGTCGATTCGGGGGGGCACACCGGGGAGCTGTTTTTT
cdr3_aa: CASSVDSGGHTGELFF

d_call: NA
v_call: TRBV18
j_call: TRBJ1-1
clone_size: NA
cdr3_nt: TGTGCCAGCTCGGTCGGGCTCCTGGACGTGAACACTGAAGCTTTCTTT
cdr3_aa: CASSVGLLDVNTEAFF

d_call: TRBD1
v_call: TRBV9
j_call: TRBJ1-1
clone_size: NA
cdr3_nt: TGTGCCAGCAGTCCGACGACAGGGGTTACGAACACTGAAGCTTTCTTT
cdr3_aa: CASSPTTGVTNTEAFF

d_call: NA
v_call: TRBV6-2/TRBV6-3
j_call: TRBJ2-7
clone_size: many
cdr3_nt: TGTGCCAGCAGTTATCGGGAGAGTTCGTACGAGCAGTACTTC
cdr3_aa: CASSYRESSYEQYF

d_call: TRBD2
v_call: TRBV6-2/TRBV6-3
j_call: TRBJ2-1
clone_size: NA
cdr3_nt: TGTGCCAGCAGTCCTCTAGGGGTCGGACTAGCGGGAGTCGGGGAGCAGTTCTTC
cdr3_aa: CASSPLGVGLAGVGEQFF

d_call: NA
v_call: TRBV4-3
j_call: TRBJ2-1
clone_size: once
cdr3_nt: TGCGCCAGCAGCCAGATCCGGGACCCAGGGGGGAATGAGCAGTTCTTC
cdr3_aa: CASSQIRDPGGNEQFF

d_call: NA
v_call: TRBV4-2
j_call: TRBJ2-6
clone_size: NA
cdr3_nt: TGTGCCAGCAGCGCTCTTGGGGGGGGCGTTCGACCTATCTCTGGGGCCAACGTCCTGACTTTC
cdr3_aa: CASSALGGGVRPISGANVLTF

d_call: TRBD1
v_call: TRBV5-1
j_call: TRBJ2-1
clone_size: few
cdr3_nt: TGCGCCAGCAGGTTGGGGACAGGGGAGTTCGATGAGCAGTTCTTC
cdr3_aa: CASRLGTGEFDEQFF

d_call: TRBD2
v_call: TRBV6-2/TRBV6-3
j_call: TRBJ2-5
clone_size: NA
cdr3_nt: TGTGCCAGCAGCCAAGGACTAGCGGGCAAAAAAGAGACCCAGTACTTC
cdr3_aa: CASSQGLAGKKETQYF

d_call: NA
v_call: TRBV24-1
j_call: TRBJ2-5
clone_size: NA
cdr3_nt: TGTGCCACCAGTGTCCCATCTGGGGGGCAAGGAGAGACCCAGTACTTC
cdr3_aa: CATSVPSGGQGETQYF

d_call: NA
v_call: TRBV3-1
j_call: TRBJ2-7
clone_size: few
cdr3_nt: TGTGCCAGCAGCCAAGGTGGGGCCGCTACCTACGAGCAGTACTTC
cdr3_aa: CASSQGGAATYEQYF

d_call: NA
v_call: TRBV4-3
j_call: TRBJ2-1
clone_size: few
cdr3_nt: TGCGCCAGCAGCCAAGAACGAGGTACTAGCATCCAAGGGGAGCAGTTCTTC
cdr3_aa: CASSQERGTSIQGEQFF

d_call: NA
v_call: TRBV20-1
j_call: TRBJ2-7
clone_size: NA
cdr3_nt: TGCAGTGCTAGCGGGACGGAATTCTACGAGCAGTACTTC
cdr3_aa: CSASGTEFYEQYF

d_call: TRBD2
v_call: TRBV4-1
j_call: TRBJ2-1
clone_size: NA
cdr3_nt: TGCGCCAGCAGCCAAAGTTGGCGGGGGGGGCTCCTCAATGAGCAGTTCTTC
cdr3_aa: CASSQSWRGGLLNEQFF

d_call: TRBD1
v_call: TRBV3-1
j_call: TRBJ1-4
clone_size: NA
cdr3_nt: TGTGCCAGCAGCCAAGGGACAGGGGGCAGTGAAAAACTGTTTTTT
cdr3_aa: CASSQGTGGSEKLFF

d_call: TRBD1
v_call: TRBV5-1
j_call: TRBJ2-1
clone_size: NA
cdr3_nt: TGCGCCAGCAGCTTAACCGGGACAGGGGAATACAATGAGCAGTTCTTC
cdr3_aa: CASSLTGTGEYNEQFF

d_call: NA
v_call: TRBV12-3/TRBV12-4
j_call: TRBJ1-5
clone_size: NA
cdr3_nt: TGTGCCAGCAGCTCTACTGACTATCAGCCCCAGCATTTT
cdr3_aa: CASSSTDYQPQHF

d_call: NA
v_call: TRBV12-3/TRBV12-4
j_call: TRBJ1-1
clone_size: few
cdr3_nt: TGTGCCAGCAGTTCTGGGCCTCCGCAAGCTTTCTTT
cdr3_aa: CASSSGPPQAFF

d_call: NA
v_call: TRBV7-2
j_call: TRBJ2-1
clone_size: NA
cdr3_nt: TGTGCCAGCAGCTTAGCGGGTAACAGGGCTGAGCAGTTCTTC
cdr3_aa: CASSLAGNRAEQFF

d_call: NA
v_call: TRBV19
j_call: TRBJ2-3
clone_size: few
cdr3_nt: TGTGCCAGTAGTATACTAGCGACAGGGAACACGCAGTATTTT
cdr3_aa: CASSILATGNTQYF

d_call: NA
v_call: TRBV15
j_call: TRBJ1-2
clone_size: NA
cdr3_nt: TGTGCCACCAGCAGAGAAATTGGCGGGAACTATGGCTACACCTTC
cdr3_aa: CATSREIGGNYGYTF

d_call: NA
v_call: TRBV5-1
j_call: TRBJ2-1
clone_size: NA
cdr3_nt: TGCGCCAGCAGCTTGGAGTCCCAGTACAATGAGCAGTTCTTC
cdr3_aa: CASSLESQYNEQFF

d_call: NA
v_call: TRBV7-7
j_call: TRBJ2-2
clone_size: many
cdr3_nt: TGTGCCAGCAGCCCGGGGGCGGTCACCGGGGAGCTGTTTTTT
cdr3_aa: CASSPGAVTGELFF

d_call: NA
v_call: TRBV30
j_call: TRBJ1-4
clone_size: few
cdr3_nt: TGTGCCTGGCAGTCCGGACTTGGGGAAAAACTGTTTTTT
cdr3_aa: CAWQSGLGEKLFF